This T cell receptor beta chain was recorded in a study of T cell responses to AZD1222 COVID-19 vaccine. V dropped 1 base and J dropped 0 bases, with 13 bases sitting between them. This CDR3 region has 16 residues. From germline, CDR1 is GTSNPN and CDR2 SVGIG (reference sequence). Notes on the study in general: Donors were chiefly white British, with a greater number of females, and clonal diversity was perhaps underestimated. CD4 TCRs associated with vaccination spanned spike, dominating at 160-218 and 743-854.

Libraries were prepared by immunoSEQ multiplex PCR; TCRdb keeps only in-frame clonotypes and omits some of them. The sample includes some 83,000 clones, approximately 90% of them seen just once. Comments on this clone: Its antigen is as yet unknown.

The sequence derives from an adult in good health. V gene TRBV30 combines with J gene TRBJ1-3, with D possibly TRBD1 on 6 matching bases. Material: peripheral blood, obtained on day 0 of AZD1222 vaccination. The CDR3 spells CAWSAGRGGSGNTIYF. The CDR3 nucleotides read TGTGCCTGGAGTGCTGGGAGGGGGGGCTCTGGAAACACCATATATTTT.